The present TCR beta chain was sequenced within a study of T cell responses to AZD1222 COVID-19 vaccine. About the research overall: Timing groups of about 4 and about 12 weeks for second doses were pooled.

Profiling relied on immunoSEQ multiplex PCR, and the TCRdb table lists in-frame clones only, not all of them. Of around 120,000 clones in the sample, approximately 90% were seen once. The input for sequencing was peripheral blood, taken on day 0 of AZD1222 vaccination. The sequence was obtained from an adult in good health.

The DNA for the CDR3 is TGTGCCAGCAGCTTAAACGCCCCAGGGGGGTCCAACTATGGCTACACCTTC. This translates into CASSLNAPGGSNYGYTF. The chain carries TRBV7-8 and TRBJ1-2; 7 nucleotides align to TRBD1. Germline loops: CDR1 SGHVS, CDR2 FQNEAQ. V lost 2 bases and J lost 2; bases outside the gene matches: 11. The CDR3 spans 17 residues.